These T cell receptor beta chains were read from a single sample in a study of human T cells and chemical hapten exposure. TCRdb fed the RACE reads into MiXCR, producing one record per CDR3 protein. The sample has about 54,000 distinct CDR3 sequences; about 9.9% are singletons. Source: whole blood, taken in connection with sensitization to the hapten diphenylcyclopropenone (DPC). Every receptor here comes from a woman in her 50s with alopecia areata. Some clones in this sample may be carry-over from other donors' samples. CDR3s include the opening cysteine and the closing phenylalanine or tryptophan. Fields, in order: V gene, J gene, clone size, D gene, CDR3 DNA, CDR3 protein. The D gene is left open where the match is weak. Clone size, where shown, is once, few, many, or a class for clones that have expanded.

TRBV28	TRBJ2-7	few	-	TGTGCCAGCAGCCAGACGGTGAGCGAGCAGTACTTC	CASSQTVSEQYF
TRBV20-1	TRBJ2-7	few	TRBD2	TGCAGTGCTAGAGGTACTAGCGGGAGGTACGAGCAGTACTTC	CSARGTSGRYEQYF
TRBV7-9	TRBJ2-7	-	-	TGTGCCAGCAGCTTAGCTTCCGGGACACTCTCCTACGAGCAGTACTTC	CASSLASGTLSYEQYF
TRBV28	TRBJ2-7	many	-	TGTGCCAGCACCTCAGGGGGGGTCTCCTACGAGCAGTACTTC	CASTSGGVSYEQYF
TRBV29-1	TRBJ2-7	-	TRBD2	TGCAGCGTTGAAGCCGGGACTAAAACCTACGAGCAGTACTTC	CSVEAGTKTYEQYF
TRBV29-1	TRBJ2-1	many	-	TGCAGCGTCGAAGGGGCTCCTGGACAGCCGGTGGATGAGCAGTTCTTC	CSVEGAPGQPVDEQFF
TRBV19	TRBJ2-7	few	TRBD1	TGTGCCACCCGATCCCAGGGGGACTACGAGCAGTACTTC	CATRSQGDYEQYF
TRBV28	TRBJ2-3	few	TRBD1	TGTGCCAGCAGTTCCTCCGGGACAGGGGAGCATACGCAGTATTTT	CASSSSGTGEHTQYF
TRBV6-6	TRBJ2-5	-	-	TGTGCCAGCAGTTACGGGCTGGGGACCGTCCAAGAGACCCAGTACTTC	CASSYGLGTVQETQYF
TRBV20-1	TRBJ1-5	many	TRBD1	TGCAGTGCCGGGACAGCGAGCCAATTACGTATTCAGCCCCAGCATTTT	CSAGTASQLRIQPQHF
TRBV2	TRBJ1-2	few	TRBD1	TGTGCCAGCTTGCAGTCGAGGCAGGGGGTTTTCGACACCTTC	CASLQSRQGVFDTF
TRBV20-1	TRBJ2-7	-	-	TGCAGTGCACCGGACGAATACGAGCAGTACTTC	CSAPDEYEQYF
TRBV6-4	TRBJ1-1	many	-	TGTGCCAGCAGCGAGACAGGATCGAACACTGAAGCTTTCTTT	CASSETGSNTEAFF
TRBV7-8	TRBJ2-2	few	-	TGTGCCAGCAGCTCAAAACCCAGAGCCGGGGGAACGAACACCGGGGAGCTGTTTTTT	CASSSKPRAGGTNTGELFF
TRBV12-3/TRBV12-4	TRBJ1-1	many	-	TGTGCCAGCAGTTTTGCCGACAGGAGATCCACTGAAGCTTTCTTT	CASSFADRRSTEAFF
TRBV7-9	TRBJ2-5	-	TRBD2	TGTGCCAGCAGCTTACCGACCGGGACTAGCGGGGCCAGGACCCAAGAGACCCAGTACTTC	CASSLPTGTSGARTQETQYF